A single sample is the source of the 3 T cell receptor beta chains below, sequenced in a study of T-cell reconstitution after alpha-beta-depleted transplantation in children. The authors prepared the TCRbeta library with unique molecular identifiers. TCRdb fed the PCR reads into MiXCR, producing one record per CDR3 protein. The top ten clones hold 1.1% of a sample with approximately 640,000 distinct CDR3 sequences, over 15% of them seen once. Material: PBMCs from the stem cell graft donor, obtained from the stem cell graft. The source of these receptors is a human donor who donated a stem cell graft to a child with acute myeloid leukemia.

This clonotype was recorded many times. The rearrangement uses TRBV6-5 and TRBJ2-5, with 8 positions matching TRBD1. This CDR3 comprises 14 residues. V shed 2 bases, J shed 7 bases, and the junction held 6 bases outside the gene matches. Germline loops: CDR1 MNHEY, CDR2 SVGAGI. The CDR3 loop reads CASSYDGQGGTQYF. CDR3 nucleotides: TGTGCCAGCAGTTACGACGGACAGGGCGGGACCCAGTACTTC.

This chain links TRBV28 with TRBJ1-2, with a tentative D call TRBD1 (6 bases). The CDR3 runs 19 residues. Germline CDR1 reads MDHEN; CDR2 reads SYDVKM. Between the trimmed V and J ends, which lost 4 bases and 4 bases, there was a span of 28 bases. The CDR3 region has the DNA TGTGCCAGCAGTTCGTACAGGACCTCACAGGGTCCATTCCGCTATGGCTACACCTTC. This encodes CASSSYRTSQGPFRYGYTF.

This clonotype was detected ten times or more. The chain uses TRBV12-3 or TRBV12-4 and TRBJ2-3; D perhaps matches TRBD2 (6 bases). Trimming pared 6 bases from V and 4 bases from J, leaving 14 bases between. The CDR3 is 14 residues long. The CDR3, as DNA: TGTGCCAGCAGCGCGACCGGGACTCCAGATACGCAGTATTTT. It translates to CASSATGTPDTQYF.